This T cell receptor (beta chain) was observed in a study of T cell responses to AZD1222 COVID-19 vaccine. Trimming removed 2 bases from V and 3 bases from J, with 8 bases in between. Germline loops: CDR1 PRHDT, CDR2 FYEKMQ (reference sequence). The CDR3 extends over 14 amino acids. Recipients boosted at about 4 weeks or about 12 weeks are pooled. TCRdb's table, derived via immunoSEQ multiplex PCR, lists solely in-frame clones and lacks some. Among 75,000 to 95,000 clones listed, around 90% were seen once. The material was peripheral blood, obtained 28 days after the second AZD1222 dose. The clonotype originates from an adult who received the AZD1222 COVID-19 vaccine. The chain uses TRBV13 and TRBJ1-3; no reliable D call. Here the CDR3 reads CASSLSGSGNTIYF. CDR3 DNA: TGTGCCAGCAGCTTAAGTGGGAGTGGAAACACCATATATTTT.